The 16 T cell receptor beta chains below all came from one sample that was sequenced in a study of blood T cell repertoires in COVID-19. Produced via immunoSEQ multiplex PCR; TCRdb's table is partial and in-frame only. Among 100,000 to 150,000 clones listed, approximately 85% were seen once. The sequenced sample consisted of peripheral blood. The receptors were gathered from a human donor in a cohort sampled during active COVID-19.

This chain links TRBV15 with TRBJ1-2; 7 nucleotides match TRBD1. CDR3 size: 16 residues. Trimming took 0 bases from V and 4 from J; bases not matched to a gene: 8. CDR1 and CDR2 from the germline V gene are LNHNV and YYDKDF (reference sequence). CDR3 amino acids: CATSREKGTAVYGYTF. The CDR3 coding sequence is TGTGCCACCAGCAGAGAAAAGGGGACAGCGGTCTATGGCTACACCTTC.

This chain connects TRBV2 to TRBJ2-7, with 8 bases lining up with TRBD2. Trimming removed 6 bases from V and 0 bases from J; junction bases left unmatched: 7. CDR3 length: 15 residues. CDR1 SNHLY and CDR2 FYNNEI come from the germline V gene. The CDR3 is CASRILAALSYEQYF. The CDR3 DNA follows: TGTGCCAGCAGGATACTAGCGGCACTCTCCTACGAGCAGTACTTC. The full variable domain, its missing parts supplied by reference TRBV2 and TRBJ2-7, is EPEVTQTPSHQVTQMGQEVILRCVPISNHLYFYWYRQILGQKVEFLVSFYNNEISEKSEIFDDQFSVERPDGSNFTLKIRSTKLEDSAMYFCASRILAALSYEQYFGPGTRLTVT.

The genes are TRBV9 and TRBJ2-1; maybe TRBD2 (6 bases). Germline V gene data show CDR1 as SGDLS and CDR2 as YYNGEE. The CDR3 covers 15 residues. Deletions cut 0 bases from V and 3 bases from J, with 10 bases between. For the CDR3, the DNA is TGTGCCAGCAGCGTAGCGGGAGCAAACTACAATGAGCAGTTCTTC. Translating gives CASSVAGANYNEQFF.

The V and J genes are TRBV28 and TRBJ2-7, with TRBD2 matching 8 bases. Per the germline V gene, CDR1 is MDHEN and CDR2 is SYDVKM. Germline trimming cut 3 bases from V and 4 bases from J; bases unmatched to any gene: 8. This CDR3 is built from 15 residues. The CDR3 nucleotides are TGTGCCAGCAGTTTGCGCGGGAGGACGGGGTACGAGCAGTACTTC. This sequence encodes CASSLRGRTGYEQYF.

The rearrangement links TRBV5-4 to TRBJ1-1, with D perhaps TRBD1 (6 bases). Germline lookup yields CDR1 SGHNT and CDR2 YYREEE (reference sequence). The V and J ends lost 4 bases and 6 bases respectively, with 13 bases between them. The CDR3 is 13 amino acids. This CDR3 is CASSHRAMAEAFF. As DNA, the CDR3 is TGTGCCAGCAGCCACAGGGCTATGGCTGAAGCTTTCTTT.

There are a few counts of this clone. This chain links TRBV28 with TRBJ1-2; D not certain. Per germline, CDR1 MDHEN and CDR2 SYDVKM. The CDR3 runs 15 residues. V lost 6 bases, J lost 4 bases, and 18 bases lay in between. In nucleotides, the CDR3 is TGTGCCAGCAGCCGTCTCTCGTGGAGAGGCTATGGCTACACCTTC. Translated: CASSRLSWRGYGYTF.

This clone was seen more than once but under ten times. The chain combines TRBV7-2 with TRBJ2-2; 13 bases agree with TRBD2. This CDR3 comprises 16 residues. J was trimmed by 5 bases and V by 5 bases; bases with no gene match: 5. Per the germline V gene, CDR1 is SGHTA and CDR2 is FQGNSA. The CDR3 here is CASSLLAGGQTGELFF. The CDR3, as DNA: TGTGCCAGCAGCCTACTAGCGGGAGGGCAAACCGGGGAGCTGTTTTTT.

The chain is built from TRBV7-8 and TRBJ2-1, with D tentatively TRBD1 (5 bases). CDR1 is SGHVS and CDR2 is FQNEAQ in the germline V gene. Trimming cost V 1 base and J 9 bases, with 13 bases left between them. The CDR3 contains 14 residues. In nucleotides, the CDR3 is TGTGCCAGCAGCTTAGGTCCATCCGACAGTGAGCAGTTCTTC. Its protein is CASSLGPSDSEQFF.

The chain is built from TRBV7-2 and TRBJ2-7; TRBD2 matches 7 bases. The trim removed 6 bases at V and 3 bases at J, leaving 5 bases unmatched. The CDR3 is made up of 13 amino acids. The germline CDR1 and CDR2 sequences are SGHTA and FQGNSA. The CDR3 DNA sequence: TGTGCCAGCAGTCTTGGGGAGGGCTACGAGCAGTACTTC. This codes for CASSLGEGYEQYF.

Turning to this clone: An end of the junction does not agree with germline; a read error may underlie this. This chain connects TRBV18 to TRBJ2-5; 7 bases are shared with TRBD2. In germline, CDR1 is KGHSH, CDR2 LQKENI. The CDR3 totals 12 residues. The CDR3, as DNA: TGTGCCAGCTCCCCACTAGCGGAGACCCAGTACTTC. Translation: CASSPLAETQYF.

The chain has TRBV28 and TRBJ2-7; TRBD2 aligns across 9 bases. The V gene's germline CDR1 is MDHEN and CDR2 SYDVKM. This CDR3 has 11 residues. CDR3 nucleotide sequence: TGTGTTAGCGGGAGCTCCTACGAGCAGTACTTC. Its translation is CVSGSSYEQYF.

This clone was picked up one time. The genes are TRBV6-1 and TRBJ1-4; D might be TRBD1 (6 bases). Trimming removed 2 bases from V and 8 bases from J, with 15 bases in between. Germline CDR1 and CDR2: MNHNS and SASEGT. The CDR3 is 15 residues long. This CDR3 is CASSEPQGSQEKLFF. The CDR3 DNA is TGTGCCAGCAGTGAACCCCAGGGGTCTCAAGAAAAACTGTTTTTT.

This chain joins TRBV7-8 and TRBJ1-6; possibly TRBD1 for D (5 bases). The CDR3 length is 14 residues. V dropped 1 base and J dropped 7 bases, with 8 bases sitting between them. Germline loops: CDR1 SGHVS, CDR2 FQNEAQ. The CDR3 DNA sequence: TGTGCCAGCAGCTTAGTACAGGCAAATTCACCCCTCCACTTT. Its translation: CASSLVQANSPLHF.

The chain employs TRBV4-1 and TRBJ2-7, with 8 bases identical to TRBD2. The CDR3 contains 12 residues. In germline, CDR1 is MGHRA, CDR2 YSYEKL. V shed 4 bases and J 7 bases; nucleotides not matched to a gene: 3. The CDR3 bases are TGCGCCAGCAGCCTGCGGGGGGTGGAGCAGTACTTC. Protein sequence: CASSLRGVEQYF.

The chain uses TRBV10-3 and TRBJ2-3; D is perhaps TRBD1 (6 bases). CDR3 length: 17 residues. V was clipped by 0 bases and J by 0 bases, with 13 bases between them. Germline V gene data show CDR1 as ENHRY and CDR2 as SYGVKD. The CDR3 DNA reads TGTGCCATCAGTGAGTCGAGACAGGCCGATAGCACAGATACGCAGTATTTT. This gives the protein CAISESRQADSTDTQYF.

This clone was counted once. V usage is TRBV27 and J usage is TRBJ2-7; 7 bases map to TRBD2. Germline CDR1 MNHEY, CDR2 SMNVEV (reference sequence). The CDR3 totals 17 residues. V lost 7 bases to trimming and J lost 0 bases; unmatched junction nucleotides: 15. CDR3 sequence (DNA): TGTGCCAGCACCTCCCTCTCACTAGCGTCGACCTCCTACGAGCAGTACTTC. Translating it yields CASTSLSLASTSYEQYF.